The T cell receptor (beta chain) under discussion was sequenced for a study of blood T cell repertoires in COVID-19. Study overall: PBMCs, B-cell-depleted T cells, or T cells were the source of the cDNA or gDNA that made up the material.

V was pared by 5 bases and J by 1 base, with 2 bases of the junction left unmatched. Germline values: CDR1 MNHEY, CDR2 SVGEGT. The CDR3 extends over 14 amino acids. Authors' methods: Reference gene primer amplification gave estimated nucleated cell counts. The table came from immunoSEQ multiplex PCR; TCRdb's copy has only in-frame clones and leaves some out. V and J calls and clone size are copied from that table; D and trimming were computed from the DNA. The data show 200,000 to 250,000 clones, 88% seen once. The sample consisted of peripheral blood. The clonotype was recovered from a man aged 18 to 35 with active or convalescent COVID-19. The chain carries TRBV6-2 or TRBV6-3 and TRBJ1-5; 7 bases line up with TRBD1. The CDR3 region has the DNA TGTGCCAGCAGTACCAGGGGGAGCAATCAGCCCCAGCATTTT. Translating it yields CASSTRGSNQPQHF.